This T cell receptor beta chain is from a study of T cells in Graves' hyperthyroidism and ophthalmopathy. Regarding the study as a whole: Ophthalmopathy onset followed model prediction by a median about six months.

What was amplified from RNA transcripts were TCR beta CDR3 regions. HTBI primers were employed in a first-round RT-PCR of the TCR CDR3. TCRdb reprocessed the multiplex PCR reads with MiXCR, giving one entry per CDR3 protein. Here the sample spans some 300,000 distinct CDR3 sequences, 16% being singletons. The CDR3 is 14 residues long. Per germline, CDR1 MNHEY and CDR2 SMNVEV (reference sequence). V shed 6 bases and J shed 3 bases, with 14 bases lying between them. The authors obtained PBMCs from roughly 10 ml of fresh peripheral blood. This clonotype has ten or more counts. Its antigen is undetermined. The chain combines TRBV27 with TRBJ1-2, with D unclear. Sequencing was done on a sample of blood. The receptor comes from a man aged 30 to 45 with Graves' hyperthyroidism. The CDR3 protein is CASRPSGPYYGYTF. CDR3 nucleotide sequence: TGTGCCAGCAGACCGAGTGGGCCCTACTATGGCTACACCTTC.